The subject of this entry is one TCR beta chain. This clonotype was recorded many times. Its antigen is unknown. Base qualities are not recorded, but no much larger clone differs from it by a single base. The sample originates from a study of human T cells and chemical hapten exposure (dated by TCRdb to about 2021). Regarding the complete study: For sensitization, 2% DPC in acetone was applied to a roughly 2 cm by roughly 2 cm area of upper inner arm skin. Blood samples were taken from patients before sensitization (week 0) and at 2, 6 and about 24 weeks after DPC sensitization. The study tracked peripheral blood TCR repertoire changes in vivo during primary and secondary sensitization to the hapten diphenylcyclopropenone (DPC) in alopecia patients. Libraries were combined into a pool for sequencing, and differences in TCR yield between samples came mainly from small differences in library volumes within the pool. The mostly female patient cohort included alopecia areata with under or over 50% scalp involvement, alopecia totalis and alopecia universalis. Throughout the roughly 23-week study period, patients were also given weekly therapeutic DPC doses on the scalp. Patch testing on the upper back used Finn chambers containing 0.01% DPC, with scoring done after 6 days according to International Contact Dermatitis Research Group standards. Under 30 alopecia patients gave blood for TCR sequencing at one to four time points (pre-sensitization, 2, 6 and 24 weeks).

Receptor amplification or capture employed RACE. The instrument given in TCRdb is NextSeq 500. During library preparation, unique molecular identifiers were attached to individual cDNA molecules so that TCRs could be counted in a quantitative, reproducible way. Both TCR alpha and TCR beta chains were sequenced from each blood RNA sample. From the authors' description of their analysis: Samples had a median of approximately 96,000 TCRs, with a range from about 23,224 to 750,000. V, J and CDR3 annotation of the TCR reads was carried out using the Decombinator software suite. To make PS versus PT1 abundance plots, every sample was subsampled to the same number of TCRs (28,000). Expanded TCRs were defined as absent before sensitization and observed at least eight times at the 2-week time point. Starting from the raw public reads, TCRdb applied fastp trimming at Q25, assembled clones with MiXCR and retained in-frame beta chains. One record per CDR3 amino acid sequence lists the most common genes and DNA. TCRdb, not the original authors, processed these V and J calls. The table for this sample lists a few hundred thousand distinct CDR3 sequences; about 6.9% of them were counted only once. 5% to 6% of the sample rests with the top ten.

Per the publication, the time point label means: patch test 2, 6 weeks after DPC sensitization. The sample's treatment or condition label is to be understood as: therapeutic diphenylcyclopropenone sensitization with weekly scalp DPC. At each patch-test visit, blood was drawn before the patch test was applied. Patients were considered eligible if aged 18 to 70, diagnosed with alopecia and deemed suitable for DPC therapy, and patients were excluded if pregnant. Unfractionated whole blood was collected in Tempus Blood RNA tubes, and total RNA was extracted from that blood. The full study reports these points: Compared with pre-sensitization or healthy control sets, expanded TCRs formed significantly more large CDR3 similarity clusters, which is consistent with antigen-driven responses. After repeated subsampling, changes were observed in the strength of the expansion versus patch-test correlation and in the threshold at which the correlation became significant. The number of TCRs above 1 in 1000 frequency did not change with DPC sensitization; there was no evidence of global repertoire structure alterations. The number of PT1 expanded TCRs positively correlated with patch test score, significant at thresholds 8, 16 and 32 but not 4. Because every patient had alopecia, a presumed autoimmune disease, the patients' immune response might differ from that of healthy individuals.

Via the germline V gene, CDR1 is KGHSH and CDR2 LQKENI. Germline trimming: 6 bases from V, 0 bases from J; junction bases outside gene matches: 16. The CDR3 measures 18 amino acids from cysteine to phenylalanine. CDR3 DNA is the only sequence kept; it has 54 bases, read in frame from the first base. The chain is made from TRBV18 and TRBJ1-1; the junction holds 7 bases that match TRBD1. Sample: whole blood, taken in connection with sensitization to the hapten diphenylcyclopropenone (DPC). The TCR comes from a young woman with alopecia areata. Some clones in this sample may be carry-over from other donors' samples. The CDR3 corresponds to CASSGGTVGGVMNTEAFF. The nucleotide sequence reads TGTGCCAGCTCGGGGGGGACAGTAGGAGGTGTGATGAACACTGAAGCTTTCTTT.